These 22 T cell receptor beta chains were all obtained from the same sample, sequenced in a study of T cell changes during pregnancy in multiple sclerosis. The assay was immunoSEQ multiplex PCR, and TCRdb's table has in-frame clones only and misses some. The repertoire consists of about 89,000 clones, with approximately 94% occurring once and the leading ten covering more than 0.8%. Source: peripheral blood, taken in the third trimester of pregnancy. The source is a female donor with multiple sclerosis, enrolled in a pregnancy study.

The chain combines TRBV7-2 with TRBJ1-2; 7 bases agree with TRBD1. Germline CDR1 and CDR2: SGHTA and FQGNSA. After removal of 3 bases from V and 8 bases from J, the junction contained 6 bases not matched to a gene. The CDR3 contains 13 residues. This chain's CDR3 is CASSFDRVGGYTF. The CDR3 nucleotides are TGTGCCAGCAGCTTCGACAGGGTGGGCGGCTACACCTTC.

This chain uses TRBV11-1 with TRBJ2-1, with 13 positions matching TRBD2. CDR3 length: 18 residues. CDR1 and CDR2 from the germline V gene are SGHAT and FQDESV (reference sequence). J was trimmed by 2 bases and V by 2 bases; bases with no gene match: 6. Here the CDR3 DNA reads TGTGCCAGCAGCTTAACTAGCGGGAGGGTTGGTGCCTACAATGAGCAGTTCTTC. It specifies CASSLTSGRVGAYNEQFF.

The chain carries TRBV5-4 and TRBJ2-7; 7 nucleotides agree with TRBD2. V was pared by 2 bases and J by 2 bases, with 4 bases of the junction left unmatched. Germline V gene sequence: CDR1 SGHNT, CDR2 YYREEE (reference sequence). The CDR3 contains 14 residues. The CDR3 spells CASSFRGGPYEQYF. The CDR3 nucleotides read TGTGCCAGCAGCTTCCGGGGAGGGCCCTACGAGCAGTACTTC.

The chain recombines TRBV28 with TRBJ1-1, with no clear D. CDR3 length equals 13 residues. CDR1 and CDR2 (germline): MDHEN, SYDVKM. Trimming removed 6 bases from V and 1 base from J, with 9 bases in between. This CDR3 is CASSFNTNTEAFF. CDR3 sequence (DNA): TGTGCCAGCAGCTTTAACACGAACACTGAAGCTTTCTTT. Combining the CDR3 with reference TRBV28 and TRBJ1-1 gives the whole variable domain DVKVTQSSRYLVKRTGEKVFLECVQDMDHENMFWYRQDPGLGLRLIYFSYDVKMKEKGDIPEGYSVSREKKERFSLILESASTNQTSMYLCASSFNTNTEAFFGQGTRLTVV.

The CDR3 sequence is CASSHIGTSGSPTDTQYF. In DNA form, the CDR3 reads TGCGCCAGCAGCCACATAGGGACTAGCGGGAGCCCCACAGATACGCAGTATTTT. The chain is built from TRBV4-1 and TRBJ2-3, with 14 nucleotides matching TRBD2. The junction had 7 bases not matched to a gene; V was cut back by 3 bases and J by 2 bases. Looked up from germline, CDR1 is MGHRA and CDR2 is YSYEKL. The CDR3 is 18 residues long.

The CDR3 DNA reads as TGCGCCAGCAGCTTGGGCCAGCGCGGCGAGCAGTACTTC. This encodes CASSLGQRGEQYF. V is TRBV5-1 and J is TRBJ2-7; no firm D call. Germline V gene lookup returns CDR1 SGHRS and CDR2 YFSETQ. Deletions cut 0 bases from V and 6 bases from J, with 10 bases between. The CDR3 totals 13 residues.

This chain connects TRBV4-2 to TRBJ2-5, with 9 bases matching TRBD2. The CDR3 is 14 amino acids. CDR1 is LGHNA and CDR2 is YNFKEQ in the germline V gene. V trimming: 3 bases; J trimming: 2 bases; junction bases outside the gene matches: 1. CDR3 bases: TGTGCCAGCAGCCAGACTAGCGGACAAGAGACCCAGTACTTC. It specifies CASSQTSGQETQYF.

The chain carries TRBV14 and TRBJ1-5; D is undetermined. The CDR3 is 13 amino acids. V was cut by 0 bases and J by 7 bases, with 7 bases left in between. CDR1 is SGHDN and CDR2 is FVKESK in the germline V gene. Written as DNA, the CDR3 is TGTGCCAGCAGCCAAGAGGAGGGCCAGCCCCAGCATTTT. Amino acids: CASSQEEGQPQHF.

The CDR3 reads CASSLAGPDYGYTF. CDR3 coding DNA: TGTGCCAGCAGCTTGGCAGGGCCTGACTATGGCTACACCTTC. The chain is built from TRBV5-4 and TRBJ1-2, with D perhaps TRBD1 (5 bases). This CDR3 region has 14 residues. V gave up 0 bases and J gave up 3 bases, with 9 bases separating them. Germline-derived CDR1 and CDR2 are SGHNT and YYREEE (reference sequence). Using reference TRBV5-4 and TRBJ1-2 for the parts outside the CDR3, the full variable domain is ETGVTQSPTHLIKTRGQQVTLRCSSQSGHNTVSWYQQALGQGPQFIFQYYREEENGRGNFPPRFSGLQFPNYSSELNVNALELDDSALYLCASSLAGPDYGYTFGSGTRLTVV.

In DNA, the CDR3 is TGTGCCAGCAGCCGAGGGGGACAGCCCTTAGATGAGCAGTTCTTC. The encoded protein is CASSRGGQPLDEQFF. This rearrangement joins TRBV5-4 to TRBJ2-1, with TRBD1 matching over 7 bases. Germline CDR1 SGHNT, CDR2 YYREEE (reference sequence). CDR3 length: 15 residues. V shed 4 bases and J 8 bases; nucleotides not matched to a gene: 12.

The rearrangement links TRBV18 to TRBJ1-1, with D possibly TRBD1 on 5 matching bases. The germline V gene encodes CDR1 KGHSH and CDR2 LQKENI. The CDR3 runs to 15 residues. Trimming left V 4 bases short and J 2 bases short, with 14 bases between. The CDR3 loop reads CASSQSRVPNTEAFF. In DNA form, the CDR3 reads TGTGCCAGCTCACAGTCCAGGGTCCCTAACACTGAAGCTTTCTTT.

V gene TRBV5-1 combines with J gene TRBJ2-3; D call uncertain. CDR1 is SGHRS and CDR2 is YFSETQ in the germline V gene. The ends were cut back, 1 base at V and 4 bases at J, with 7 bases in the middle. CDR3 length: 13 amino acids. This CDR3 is CASSLNPADTQYF. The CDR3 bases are TGCGCCAGCAGCTTGAATCCTGCAGATACGCAGTATTTT.

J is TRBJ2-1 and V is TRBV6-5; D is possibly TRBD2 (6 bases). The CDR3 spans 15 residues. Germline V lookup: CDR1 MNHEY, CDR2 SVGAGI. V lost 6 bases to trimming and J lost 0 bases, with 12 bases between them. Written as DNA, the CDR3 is TGTGCCAGCAGCCGCGCCGGGAGCTCCTACAATGAGCAGTTCTTC. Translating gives CASSRAGSSYNEQFF.

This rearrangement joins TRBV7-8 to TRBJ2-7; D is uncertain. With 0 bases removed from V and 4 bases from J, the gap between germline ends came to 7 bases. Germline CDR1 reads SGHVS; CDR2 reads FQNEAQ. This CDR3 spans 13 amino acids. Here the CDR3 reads CASSLALVYEQYF. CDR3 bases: TGTGCCAGCAGCTTAGCTCTCGTTTACGAGCAGTACTTC.

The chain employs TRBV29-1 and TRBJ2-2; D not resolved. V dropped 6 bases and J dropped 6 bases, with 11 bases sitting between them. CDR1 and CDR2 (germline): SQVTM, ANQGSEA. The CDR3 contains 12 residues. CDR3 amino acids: CSVASSAGELFF. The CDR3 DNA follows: TGCAGCGTCGCTTCGTCGGCCGGGGAGCTGTTTTTT.

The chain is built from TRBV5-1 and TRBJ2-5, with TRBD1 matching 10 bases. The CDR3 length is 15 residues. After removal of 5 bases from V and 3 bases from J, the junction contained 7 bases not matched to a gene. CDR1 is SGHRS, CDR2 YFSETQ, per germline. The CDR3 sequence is CASSTGTGVKETQYF. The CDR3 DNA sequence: TGCGCCAGCAGTACCGGGACAGGGGTAAAAGAGACCCAGTACTTC. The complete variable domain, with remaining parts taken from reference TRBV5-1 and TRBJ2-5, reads KAGVTQTPRYLIKTRGQQVTLSCSPISGHRSVSWYQQTPGQGLQFLFEYFSETQRNKGNFPGRFSGRQFSNSRSEMNVSTLELGDSALYLCASSTGTGVKETQYFGPGTRLLVL.

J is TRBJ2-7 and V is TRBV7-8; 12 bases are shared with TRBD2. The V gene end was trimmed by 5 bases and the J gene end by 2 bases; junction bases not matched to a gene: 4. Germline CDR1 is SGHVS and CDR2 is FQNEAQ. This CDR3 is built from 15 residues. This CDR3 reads CASSAGTSGPYEQYF. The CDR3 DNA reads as TGTGCCAGCAGCGCCGGGACTAGCGGGCCCTACGAGCAGTACTTC.

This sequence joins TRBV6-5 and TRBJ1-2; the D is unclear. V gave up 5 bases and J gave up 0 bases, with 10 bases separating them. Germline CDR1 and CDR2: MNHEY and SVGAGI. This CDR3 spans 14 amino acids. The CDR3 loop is CASSPQISNYGYTF. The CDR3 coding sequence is TGTGCCAGCAGTCCACAGATCTCTAACTATGGCTACACCTTC.

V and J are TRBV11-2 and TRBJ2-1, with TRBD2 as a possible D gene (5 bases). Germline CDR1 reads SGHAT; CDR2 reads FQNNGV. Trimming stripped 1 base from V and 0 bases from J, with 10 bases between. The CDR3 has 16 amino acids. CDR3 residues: CASSLVGSNSYNEQFF. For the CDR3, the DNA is TGTGCCAGCAGCTTAGTTGGGAGCAACTCCTACAATGAGCAGTTCTTC. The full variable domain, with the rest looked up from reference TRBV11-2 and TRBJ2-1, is EAGVAQSPRYKIIEKRQSVAFWCNPISGHATLYWYQQILGQGPKLLIQFQNNGVVDDSQLPKDRFSAERLKGVDSTLKIQPAKLEDSAVYLCASSLVGSNSYNEQFFGPGTRLTVL.

CDR3 in amino acids: CASSLSAGGELFF. The CDR3 nucleotides are TGCGCCAGCAGCTTGTCGGCGGGAGGGGAGCTGTTTTTT. This chain joins TRBV5-1 and TRBJ2-2; TRBD2 might be the D (6 bases). Germline V gene data show CDR1 as SGHRS and CDR2 as YFSETQ. Trimming stripped 1 base from V and 8 bases from J, with 9 bases between. The CDR3 contains 13 residues.

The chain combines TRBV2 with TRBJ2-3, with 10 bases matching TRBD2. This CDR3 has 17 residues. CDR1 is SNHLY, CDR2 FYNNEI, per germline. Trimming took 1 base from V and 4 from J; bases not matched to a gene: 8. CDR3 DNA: TGTGCCAGCAGTGAAGTCATCCTAGCGGGAGCGGCAGATACGCAGTATTTT. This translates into CASSEVILAGAADTQYF.

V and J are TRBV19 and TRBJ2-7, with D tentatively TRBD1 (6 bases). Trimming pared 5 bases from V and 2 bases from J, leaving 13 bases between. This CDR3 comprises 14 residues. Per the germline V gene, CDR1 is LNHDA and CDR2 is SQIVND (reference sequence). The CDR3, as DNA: TGTGCCAGTAGTGGGGCGACAGGCGCCTACGAGCAGTACTTC. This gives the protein CASSGATGAYEQYF.